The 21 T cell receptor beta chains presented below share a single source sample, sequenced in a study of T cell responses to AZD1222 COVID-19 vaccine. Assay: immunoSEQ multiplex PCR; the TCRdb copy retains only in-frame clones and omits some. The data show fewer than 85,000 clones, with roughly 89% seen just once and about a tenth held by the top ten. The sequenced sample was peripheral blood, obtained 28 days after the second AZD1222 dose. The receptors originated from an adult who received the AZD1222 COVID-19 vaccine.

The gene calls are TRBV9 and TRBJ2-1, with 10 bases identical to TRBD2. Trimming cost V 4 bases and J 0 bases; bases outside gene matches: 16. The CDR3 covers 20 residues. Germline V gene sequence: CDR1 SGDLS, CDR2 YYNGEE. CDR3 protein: CASSLPPTSGAAISYNEQFF. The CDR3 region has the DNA TGTGCCAGCAGCCTACCCCCCACTAGCGGGGCCGCAATCTCCTACAATGAGCAGTTCTTC.

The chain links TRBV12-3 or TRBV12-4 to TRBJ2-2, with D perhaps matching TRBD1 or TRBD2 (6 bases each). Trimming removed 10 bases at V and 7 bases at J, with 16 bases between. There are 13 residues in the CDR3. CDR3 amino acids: CATTGASSGELFF. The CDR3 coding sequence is TGTGCCACCACGGGGGCGTCTAGCGGGGAGCTGTTTTTT.

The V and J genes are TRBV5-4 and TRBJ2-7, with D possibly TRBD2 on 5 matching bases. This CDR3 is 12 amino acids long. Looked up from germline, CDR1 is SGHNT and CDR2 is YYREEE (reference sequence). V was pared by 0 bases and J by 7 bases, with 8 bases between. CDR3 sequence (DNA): TGTGCCAGCAGCTTGGACCGCGGGGAGCAGTACTTC. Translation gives CASSLDRGEQYF.

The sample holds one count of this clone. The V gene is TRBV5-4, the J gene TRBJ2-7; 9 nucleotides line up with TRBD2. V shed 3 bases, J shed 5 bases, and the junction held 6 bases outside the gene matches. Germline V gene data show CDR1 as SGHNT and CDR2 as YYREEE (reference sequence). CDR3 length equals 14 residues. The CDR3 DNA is TGTGCCAGCAGCTCCGGGACTAGCCCTAACGAGCAGTACGTC. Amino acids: CASSSGTSPNEQYV.

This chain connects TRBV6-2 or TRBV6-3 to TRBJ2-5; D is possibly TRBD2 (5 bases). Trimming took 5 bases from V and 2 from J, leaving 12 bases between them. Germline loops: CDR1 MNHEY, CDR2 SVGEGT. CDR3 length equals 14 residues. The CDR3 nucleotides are TGTGCCAGCAGTCTCGGACTCCTTCAAGAGACCCAGTACTTC. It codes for CASSLGLLQETQYF.

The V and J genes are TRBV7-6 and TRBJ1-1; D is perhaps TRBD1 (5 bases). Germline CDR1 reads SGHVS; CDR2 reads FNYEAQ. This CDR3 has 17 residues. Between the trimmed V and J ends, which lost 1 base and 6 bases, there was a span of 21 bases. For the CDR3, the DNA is TGTGCCAGCAGCTTAGGAGGATCCGGGGGTGAAATCTCTGAAGCTTTCTTT. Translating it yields CASSLGGSGGEISEAFF.

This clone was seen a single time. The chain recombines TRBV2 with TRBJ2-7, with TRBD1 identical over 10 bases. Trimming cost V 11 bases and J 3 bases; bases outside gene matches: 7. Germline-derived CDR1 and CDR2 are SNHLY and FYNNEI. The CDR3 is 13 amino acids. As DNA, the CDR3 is TGTGCCGGAAGGGGGACAGGGGACTACGAGCAGTACTTC. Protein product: CAGRGTGDYEQYF.

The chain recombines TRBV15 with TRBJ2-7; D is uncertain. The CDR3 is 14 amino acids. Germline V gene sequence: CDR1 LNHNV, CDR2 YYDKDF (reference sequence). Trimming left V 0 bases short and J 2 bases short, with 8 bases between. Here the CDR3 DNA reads TGTGCCACCAGCAGAGAATTGACGGCCTACGAGCAGTACTTC. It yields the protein CATSRELTAYEQYF.

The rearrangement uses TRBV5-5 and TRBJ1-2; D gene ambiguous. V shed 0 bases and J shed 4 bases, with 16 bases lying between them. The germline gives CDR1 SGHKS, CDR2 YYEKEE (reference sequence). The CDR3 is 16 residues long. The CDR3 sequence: CASSLAGGRSAYGYTF. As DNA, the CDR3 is TGTGCCAGCAGCTTGGCCGGTGGACGTTCTGCCTATGGCTACACCTTC.

CDR3 residues: CASSHGQGHYEQYF. DNA for the CDR3: TGTGCCAGCAGCCATGGACAGGGTCACTACGAGCAGTACTTC. The chain combines TRBV6-2 or TRBV6-3 with TRBJ2-7; 8 bases line up with TRBD1. Trimming cost V 6 bases and J 3 bases; bases outside gene matches: 7. CDR1 and CDR2 (germline): MNHEY, SVGEGT. The CDR3 consists of 14 residues.

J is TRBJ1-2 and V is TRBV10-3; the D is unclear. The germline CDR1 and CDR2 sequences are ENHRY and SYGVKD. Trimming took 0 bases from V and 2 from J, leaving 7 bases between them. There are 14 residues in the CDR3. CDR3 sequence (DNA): TGTGCCATCAGTGAGTCGAGAGGCAACTATGGCTACACCTTC. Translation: CAISESRGNYGYTF.

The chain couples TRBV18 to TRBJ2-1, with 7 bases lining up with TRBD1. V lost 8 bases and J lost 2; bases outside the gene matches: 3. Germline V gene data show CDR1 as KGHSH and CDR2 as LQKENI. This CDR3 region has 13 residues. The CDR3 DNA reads TGTGCCAGCCAGGGGGAGACCTACAATGAGCAGTTCTTC. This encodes CASQGETYNEQFF.

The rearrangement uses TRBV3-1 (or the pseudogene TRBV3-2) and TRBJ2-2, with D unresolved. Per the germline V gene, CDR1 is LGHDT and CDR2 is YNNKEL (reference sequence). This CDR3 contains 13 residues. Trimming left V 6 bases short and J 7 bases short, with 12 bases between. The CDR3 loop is CASRSDAFGELFF. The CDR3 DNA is TGTGCCAGCAGATCGGACGCTTTCGGGGAGCTGTTTTTT.

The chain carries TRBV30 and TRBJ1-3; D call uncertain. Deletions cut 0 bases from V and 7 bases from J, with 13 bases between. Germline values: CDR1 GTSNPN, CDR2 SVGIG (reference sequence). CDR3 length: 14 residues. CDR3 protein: CAWSVRGHANTIYF. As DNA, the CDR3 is TGTGCCTGGAGTGTACGCGGCCATGCTAACACCATATATTTT. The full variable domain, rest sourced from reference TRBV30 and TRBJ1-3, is SQTIHQWPATLVQPVGSPLSLECTVEGTSNPNLYWYRQAAGRGLQLLFYSVGIGQISSEVPQNLSASRPQDRQFILSSKKLLLSDSGFYLCAWSVRGHANTIYFGEGSWLTVV.

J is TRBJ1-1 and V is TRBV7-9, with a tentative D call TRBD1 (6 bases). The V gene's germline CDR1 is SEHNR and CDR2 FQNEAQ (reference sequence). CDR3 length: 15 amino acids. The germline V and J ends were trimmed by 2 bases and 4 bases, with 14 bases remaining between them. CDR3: CASSLSTGVGTEAFF. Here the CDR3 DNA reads TGTGCCAGCAGCTTATCGACAGGTGTGGGCACTGAAGCTTTCTTT.

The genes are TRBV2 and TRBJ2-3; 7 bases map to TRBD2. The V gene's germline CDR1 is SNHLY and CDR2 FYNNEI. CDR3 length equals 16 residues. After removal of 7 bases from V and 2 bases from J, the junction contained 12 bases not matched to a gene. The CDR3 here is CASKPGPAGSTDTQYF. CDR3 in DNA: TGTGCCAGCAAACCTGGCCCAGCGGGGTCCACAGATACGCAGTATTTT.

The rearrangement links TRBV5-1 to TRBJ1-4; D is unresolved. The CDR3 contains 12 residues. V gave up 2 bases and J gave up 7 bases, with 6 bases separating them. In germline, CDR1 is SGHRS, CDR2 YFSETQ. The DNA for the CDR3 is TGCGCCAGCAGCTTCAAGTTTGAAAAACTGTTTTTT. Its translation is CASSFKFEKLFF.

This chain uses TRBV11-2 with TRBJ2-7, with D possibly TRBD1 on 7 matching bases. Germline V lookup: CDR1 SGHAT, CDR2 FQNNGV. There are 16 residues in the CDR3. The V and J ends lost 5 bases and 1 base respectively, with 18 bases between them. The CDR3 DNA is TGTGCCAGCAGCCCCCTAGGGAGGACAGGTTCCTACGAGCAGTACTTC. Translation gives CASSPLGRTGSYEQYF. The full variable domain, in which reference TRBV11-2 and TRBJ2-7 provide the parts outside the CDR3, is EAGVAQSPRYKIIEKRQSVAFWCNPISGHATLYWYQQILGQGPKLLIQFQNNGVVDDSQLPKDRFSAERLKGVDSTLKIQPAKLEDSAVYLCASSPLGRTGSYEQYFGPGTRLTVT.

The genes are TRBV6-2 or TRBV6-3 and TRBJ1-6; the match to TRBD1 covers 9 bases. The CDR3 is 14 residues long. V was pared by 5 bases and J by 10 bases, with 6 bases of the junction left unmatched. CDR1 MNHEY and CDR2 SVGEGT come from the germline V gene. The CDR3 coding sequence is TGTGCCAGCAGTGTGGACAGGGGAAGATCACCCCTCCACTTT. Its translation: CASSVDRGRSPLHF.

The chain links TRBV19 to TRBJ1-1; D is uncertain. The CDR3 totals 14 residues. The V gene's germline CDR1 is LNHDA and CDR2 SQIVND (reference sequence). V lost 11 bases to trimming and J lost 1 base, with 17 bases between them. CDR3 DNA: TGTGCCCTCCACCTAAGAGGACCGAACACTGAAGCTTTCTTT. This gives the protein CALHLRGPNTEAFF.

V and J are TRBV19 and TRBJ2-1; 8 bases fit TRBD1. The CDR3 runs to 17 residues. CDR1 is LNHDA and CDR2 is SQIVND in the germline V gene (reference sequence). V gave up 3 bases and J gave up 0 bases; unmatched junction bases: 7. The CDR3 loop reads CASSMFTGGSSYNEQFF. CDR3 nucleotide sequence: TGTGCCAGTAGTATGTTTACAGGGGGGAGCTCCTACAATGAGCAGTTCTTC. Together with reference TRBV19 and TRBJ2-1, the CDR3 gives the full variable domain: DGGITQSPKYLFRKEGQNVTLSCEQNLNHDAMYWYRQDPGQGLRLIYYSQIVNDFQKGDIAEGYSVSREKKESFPLTVTSAQKNPTAFYLCASSMFTGGSSYNEQFFGPGTRLTVL.